These 9 T cell receptor beta chains were all obtained from the same sample, sequenced in a study of blood T cell repertoires in COVID-19. Data came from immunoSEQ multiplex PCR; TCRdb stores just in-frame clones and leaves some out. Seen here are roughly 140,000 clones, 75% to 85% observed once, and the top ten hold 5%. Sequenced material: peripheral blood. The receptor set was obtained from a woman between 45 and 60 years old with acute or convalescent COVID-19.

The gene calls are TRBV6-5 and TRBJ2-1, with 7 bases matching TRBD2. The CDR3 runs to 14 residues. The V gene's germline CDR1 is MNHEY and CDR2 SVGAGI. V lost 6 bases, J lost 3 bases, and 5 bases stayed unmatched. This CDR3 is CASRTGTNYNEQFF. CDR3 DNA sequence: TGTGCCAGCAGAACCGGGACTAACTACAATGAGCAGTTCTTC.

The chain uses TRBV7-2 and TRBJ1-6; the D gene is possibly TRBD1 (5 bases). CDR1 is SGHTA, CDR2 FQGNSA, per germline. CDR3 length: 17 residues. Trimming removed 0 bases at V and 5 bases at J, with 14 bases between. CDR3 bases: TGTGCCAGCAGCTTAGCGGTGGGGCTTGGTAATAATTCACCCCTCCACTTT. Residues: CASSLAVGLGNNSPLHF.

This sequence joins TRBV19 and TRBJ2-5, with a weak D call TRBD1 (5 bases). The CDR3 runs 12 residues. The germline CDR1 and CDR2 sequences are LNHDA and SQIVND (reference sequence). Trimming stripped 6 bases from V and 5 bases from J, with 10 bases between. The chain's CDR3 is CASRGGAETQYF. For the CDR3, the DNA is TGTGCCAGTAGGGGTGGGGCCGAGACCCAGTACTTC. The variable domain in full, completed from reference TRBV19 and TRBJ2-5, reads DGGITQSPKYLFRKEGQNVTLSCEQNLNHDAMYWYRQDPGQGLRLIYYSQIVNDFQKGDIAEGYSVSREKKESFPLTVTSAQKNPTAFYLCASRGGAETQYFGPGTRLLVL.

The chain employs TRBV7-2 and TRBJ1-2; TRBD1 agrees at 8 bases. J lost 5 bases, V lost 5 bases, and 22 bases had no gene match. This CDR3 spans 19 amino acids. Germline CDR1 and CDR2: SGHTA and FQGNSA. CDR3 DNA: TGTGCCAGCAGCCCTCTAAGTGGTCAGGGGGCTAATCCGAGGTATGGCTACACCTTC. Residues: CASSPLSGQGANPRYGYTF. The full variable domain, in which reference TRBV7-2 and TRBJ1-2 provide the parts outside the CDR3, is GAGVSQSPSNKVTEKGKDVELRCDPISGHTALYWYRQSLGQGLEFLIYFQGNSAPDKSGLPSDRFSAERTGGSVSTLTIQRTQQEDSAVYLCASSPLSGQGANPRYGYTFGSGTRLTVV.

The count of this clone is one. The CDR3 sequence is CASMTGGGATGELFF. Here the CDR3 DNA reads TGTGCCAGCATGACAGGCGGGGGGGCCACCGGGGAGCTGTTTTTT. This chain uses TRBV28 with TRBJ2-2; TRBD2 agrees at 9 bases. The germline CDR1 and CDR2 sequences are MDHEN and SYDVKM. This CDR3 has 15 amino acids. Trimming cost V 7 bases and J 4 bases; bases outside gene matches: 7.

The gene calls are TRBV6-6 and TRBJ1-2; TRBD1 agrees at 10 bases. Germline CDR1 MNHNY, CDR2 SVGAGI (reference sequence). With V trimmed by 3 bases and J by 4 bases, 5 bases remained unmatched. The CDR3 extends over 15 amino acids. This CDR3 reads CASSYRTGGIYGYTF. The CDR3 DNA reads TGTGCCAGCAGTTATAGGACAGGGGGTATCTATGGCTACACCTTC.

A remark on this clone: At one end, the junction sequence differs from germline, possibly due to a read error. This chain connects TRBV10-3 to TRBJ1-2, with 10 bases matching TRBD1. Germline CDR1 and CDR2: ENHRY and SYGVKD. The CDR3 is 14 residues long. The chain's CDR3 is CAIGPGTGETYSYF. The CDR3 DNA reads as TGTGCCATTGGCCCCGGGACAGGGGAAACTTACAGCTACTTC.

This chain joins TRBV7-2 and TRBJ1-1; 10 bases align to TRBD1. J gave up 4 bases and V 6 bases, and 11 bases lay outside the gene matches. The germline V gene encodes CDR1 SGHTA and CDR2 FQGNSA. The CDR3 has 16 amino acids. CDR3 protein: CASSYPRRDRGTEAFF. The CDR3 bases are TGTGCCAGCAGTTATCCGCGACGGGACAGGGGCACTGAAGCTTTCTTT.

This chain uses TRBV14 with TRBJ1-2; TRBD1 aligns across 7 bases. Germline trimming cut 2 bases from V and 7 bases from J; bases unmatched to any gene: 16. This CDR3 is 17 amino acids long. Germline loops: CDR1 SGHDN, CDR2 FVKESK. The DNA of the CDR3 is TGTGCCAGCAGCCAAAGTCAGGGAACAGGGGACTTGGGTGGCTACACCTTC. As protein: CASSQSQGTGDLGGYTF.